Below, one T cell receptor (beta chain) is given with its context. Its antigen is not known. The data are from a study of OX40 agonist ivuxolimab in advanced cancers. Background on the study: Aged about 20 to 80 with a mean of 60 years, they were approximately 80% male. Whole-study findings and limits: Some nonresponders likewise displayed low normalized T-cell clonal expansion. Partial responders dosed at 0.1-3.0 mg/kg displayed clonal expansion ranking among the lowest.

V lost 5 bases to trimming and J lost 5 bases; unmatched junction nucleotides: 3. Germline V gene lookup returns CDR1 SGHRS and CDR2 YFSETQ. The CDR3 loop spans 12 amino acids. Sequenced by immunoSEQ multiplex PCR; TCRdb stores in-frame clones only, minus some. The sample holds 80,000 or so clones, about 90% seen once. Sampling times: baseline, cycle 4 day 1, cycle 7 day 1. The source is an adult with an advanced solid tumor such as melanoma, head and neck, liver or kidney cancer. The J gene is TRBJ1-2, the V gene TRBV5-1, with 7 bases that match TRBD1. Sequencing was performed on CD4+ or CD8+ T cells sorted from blood, taken in a trial of the OX40 agonist ivuxolimab. The CDR3 region has the DNA TGCGCCAGCAGTACAGGGGAATATGGCTACACCTTC. It encodes CASSTGEYGYTF.